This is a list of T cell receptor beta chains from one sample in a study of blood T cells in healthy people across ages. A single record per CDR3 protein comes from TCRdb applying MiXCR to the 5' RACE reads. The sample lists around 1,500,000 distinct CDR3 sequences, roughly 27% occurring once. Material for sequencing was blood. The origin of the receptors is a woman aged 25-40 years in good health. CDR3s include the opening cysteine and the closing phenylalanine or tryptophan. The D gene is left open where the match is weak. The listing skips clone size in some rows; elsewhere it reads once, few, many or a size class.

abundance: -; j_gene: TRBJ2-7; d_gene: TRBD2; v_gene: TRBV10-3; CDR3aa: CAISGGLAGGVYEQYF; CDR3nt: TGTGCCATCAGTGGGGGGTTAGCGGGAGGTGTCTACGAGCAGTACTTC
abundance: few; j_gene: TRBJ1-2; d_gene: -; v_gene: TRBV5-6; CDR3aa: CASSLGSWTETNYGYTF; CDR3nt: TGTGCCAGCAGCTTGGGATCCTGGACAGAAACCAACTATGGCTACACCTTC
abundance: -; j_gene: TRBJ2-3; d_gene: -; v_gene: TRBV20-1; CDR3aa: CSASTGVGDTQYF; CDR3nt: TGCAGTGCTAGTACGGGGGTGGGAGATACGCAGTATTTT
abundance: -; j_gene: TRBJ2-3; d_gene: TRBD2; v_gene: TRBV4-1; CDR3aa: CASSQVSAGGGDTQYF; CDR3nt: TGCGCCAGCAGCCAAGTTTCAGCGGGGGGAGGAGATACGCAGTATTTT
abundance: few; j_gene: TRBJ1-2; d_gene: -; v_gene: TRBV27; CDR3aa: CASSFWGANYGYTF; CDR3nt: TGTGCCAGCAGTTTTTGGGGAGCTAACTATGGCTACACCTTC
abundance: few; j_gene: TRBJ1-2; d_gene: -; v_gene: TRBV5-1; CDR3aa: CASSLVGSLNYGYTF; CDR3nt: TGCGCCAGCAGCTTGGTCGGGAGTTTGAACTATGGCTACACCTTC
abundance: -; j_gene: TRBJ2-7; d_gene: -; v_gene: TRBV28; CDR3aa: CASSYRLRGEQYF; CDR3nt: TGTGCCAGCAGTTACAGGCTCCGGGGGGAGCAGTACTTC
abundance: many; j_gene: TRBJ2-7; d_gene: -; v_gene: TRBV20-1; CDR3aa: CSAHRILKGEQYF; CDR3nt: TGCAGTGCTCACAGGATTCTGAAAGGCGAGCAGTACTTC
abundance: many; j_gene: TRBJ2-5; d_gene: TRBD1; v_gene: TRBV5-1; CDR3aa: CASSLGQVEKEQYF; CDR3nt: TGCGCCAGCAGCCTCGGACAGGTCGAAAAAGAGCAGTACTTC
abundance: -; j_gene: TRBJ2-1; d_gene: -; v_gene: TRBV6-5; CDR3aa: CASSRRGVGGPNEQFF; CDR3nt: TGTGCCAGCAGCCGACGTGGTGTGGGGGGGCCCAATGAGCAGTTCTTC
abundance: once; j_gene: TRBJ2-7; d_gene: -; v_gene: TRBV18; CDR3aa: CASSPPTTNEQYF; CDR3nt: TGTGCCAGCTCACCACCAACTACCAATGAGCAGTACTTC
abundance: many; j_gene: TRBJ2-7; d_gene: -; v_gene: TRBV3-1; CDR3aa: CASSQGAQGTHEQYF; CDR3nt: TGTGCCAGCAGCCAAGGAGCTCAAGGAACCCACGAGCAGTACTTC
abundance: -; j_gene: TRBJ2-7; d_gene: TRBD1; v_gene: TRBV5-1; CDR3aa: CASGQGAAYEQYF; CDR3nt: TGCGCCAGCGGACAGGGGGCCGCCTACGAGCAGTACTTC
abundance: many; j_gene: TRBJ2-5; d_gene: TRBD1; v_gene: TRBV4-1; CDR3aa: CASSQRGTGTQETQYF; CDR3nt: TGCGCCAGCAGCCAACGAGGGACAGGTACCCAAGAGACCCAGTACTTC
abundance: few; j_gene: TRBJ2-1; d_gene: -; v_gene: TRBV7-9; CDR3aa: CASSSTRHEQFF; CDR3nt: TGTGCCAGCAGCTCGACTAGGCATGAGCAGTTCTTC
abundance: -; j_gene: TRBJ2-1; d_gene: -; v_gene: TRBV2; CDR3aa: CASGRTYNEQFF; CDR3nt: TGTGCCAGCGGCAGAACTTACAATGAGCAGTTCTTC
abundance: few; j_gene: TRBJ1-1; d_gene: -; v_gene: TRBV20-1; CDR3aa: CSARHREKNTEAFF; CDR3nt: TGCAGTGCTCGCCACAGGGAGAAGAACACTGAAGCTTTCTTT
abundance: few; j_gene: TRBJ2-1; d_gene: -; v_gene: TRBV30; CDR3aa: CAWSVAGNNEQFF; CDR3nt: TGTGCCTGGAGTGTTGCAGGGAACAATGAGCAGTTCTTC
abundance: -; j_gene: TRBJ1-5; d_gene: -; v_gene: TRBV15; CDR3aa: CATSRGGQPQHF; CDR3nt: TGTGCCACCAGCAGAGGGGGGCAGCCCCAGCATTTT